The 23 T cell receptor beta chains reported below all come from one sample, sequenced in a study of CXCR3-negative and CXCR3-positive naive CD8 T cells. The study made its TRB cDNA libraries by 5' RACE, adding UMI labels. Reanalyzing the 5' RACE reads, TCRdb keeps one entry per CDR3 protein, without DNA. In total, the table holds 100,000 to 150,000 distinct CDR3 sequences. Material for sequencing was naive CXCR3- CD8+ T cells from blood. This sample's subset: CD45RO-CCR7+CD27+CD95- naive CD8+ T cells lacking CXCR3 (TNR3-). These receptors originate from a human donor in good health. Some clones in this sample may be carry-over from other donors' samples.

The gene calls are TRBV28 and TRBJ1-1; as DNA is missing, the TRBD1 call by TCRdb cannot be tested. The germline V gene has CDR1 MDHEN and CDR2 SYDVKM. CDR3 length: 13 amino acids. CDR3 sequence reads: CASRPGQGYEAFF.

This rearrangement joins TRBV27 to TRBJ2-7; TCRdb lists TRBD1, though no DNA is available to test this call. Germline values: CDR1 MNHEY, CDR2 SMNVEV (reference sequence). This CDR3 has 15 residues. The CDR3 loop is CASSLSGTGTYEQYF.

CDR3 sequence: CASSSLAGGENEQFF. V and J are TRBV12-3 or TRBV12-4 and TRBJ2-1; TCRdb proposes TRBD2, but this gene call is untestable without DNA. This CDR3 is 15 amino acids long.

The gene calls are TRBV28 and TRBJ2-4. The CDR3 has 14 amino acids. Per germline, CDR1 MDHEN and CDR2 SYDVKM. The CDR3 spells CASSFIGAKNIQYF.

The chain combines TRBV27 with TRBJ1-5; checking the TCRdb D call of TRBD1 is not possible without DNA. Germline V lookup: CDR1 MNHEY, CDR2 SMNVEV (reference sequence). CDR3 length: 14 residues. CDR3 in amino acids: CASSRRGLNQPQHF.

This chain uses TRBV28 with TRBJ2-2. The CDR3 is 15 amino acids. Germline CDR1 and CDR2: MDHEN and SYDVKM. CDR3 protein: CASSPGTENTGELFF.

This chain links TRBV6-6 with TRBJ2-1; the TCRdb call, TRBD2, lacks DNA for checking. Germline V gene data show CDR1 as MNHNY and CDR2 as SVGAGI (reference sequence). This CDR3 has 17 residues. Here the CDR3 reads CASSYSTGTSGLDEQFF.

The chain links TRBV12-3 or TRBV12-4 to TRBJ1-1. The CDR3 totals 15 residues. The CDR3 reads CASSLGLGLDTEAFF.

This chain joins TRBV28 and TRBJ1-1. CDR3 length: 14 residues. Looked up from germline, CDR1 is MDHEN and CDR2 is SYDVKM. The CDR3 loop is CASSFGISMTEAFF.

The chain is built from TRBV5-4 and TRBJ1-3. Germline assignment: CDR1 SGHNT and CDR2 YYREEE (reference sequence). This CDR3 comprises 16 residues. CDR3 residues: CASSLDGRISGNTIYF.

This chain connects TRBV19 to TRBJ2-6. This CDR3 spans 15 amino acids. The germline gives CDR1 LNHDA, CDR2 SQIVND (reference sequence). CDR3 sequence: CASSIARSGANVLTF.

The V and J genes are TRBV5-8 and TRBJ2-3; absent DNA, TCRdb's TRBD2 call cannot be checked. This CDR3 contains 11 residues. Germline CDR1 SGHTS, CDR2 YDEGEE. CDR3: CASSPADTQYF.

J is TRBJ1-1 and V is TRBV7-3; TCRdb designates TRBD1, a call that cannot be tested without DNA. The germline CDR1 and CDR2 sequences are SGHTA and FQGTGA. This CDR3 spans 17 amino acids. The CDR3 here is CASSPTDRGIEGTEAFF.

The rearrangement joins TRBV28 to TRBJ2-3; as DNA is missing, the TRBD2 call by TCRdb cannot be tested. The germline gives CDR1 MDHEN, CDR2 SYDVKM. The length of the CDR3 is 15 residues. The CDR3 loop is CASSLLAVSTDTQYF. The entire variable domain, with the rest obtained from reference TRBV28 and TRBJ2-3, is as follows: DVKVTQSSRYLVKRTGEKVFLECVQDMDHENMFWYRQDPGLGLRLIYFSYDVKMKEKGDIPEGYSVSREKKERFSLILESASTNQTSMYLCASSLLAVSTDTQYFGPGTRLTVL.

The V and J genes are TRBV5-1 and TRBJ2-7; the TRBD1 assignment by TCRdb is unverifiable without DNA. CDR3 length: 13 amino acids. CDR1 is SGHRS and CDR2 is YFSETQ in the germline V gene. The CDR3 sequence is CASSLFFEGEQYF.

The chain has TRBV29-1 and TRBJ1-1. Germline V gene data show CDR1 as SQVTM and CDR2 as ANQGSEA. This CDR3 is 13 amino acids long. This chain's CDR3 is CSVLEGMNTEAFF. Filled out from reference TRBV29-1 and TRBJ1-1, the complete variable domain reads SAVISQKPSRDICQRGTSLTIQCQVDSQVTMMFWYRQQPGQSLTLIATANQGSEATYESGFVIDKFPISRPNLTFSTLTVSNMSPEDSSIYLCSVLEGMNTEAFFGQGTRLTVV.

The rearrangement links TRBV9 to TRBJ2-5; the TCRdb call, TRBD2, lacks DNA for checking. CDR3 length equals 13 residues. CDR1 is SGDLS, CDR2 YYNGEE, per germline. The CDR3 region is CASSSGYQETQYF. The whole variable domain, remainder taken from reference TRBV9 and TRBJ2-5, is DSGVTQTPKHLITATGQRVTLRCSPRSGDLSVYWYQQSLDQGLQFLIQYYNGEERAKGNILERFSAQQFPDLHSELNLSSLELGDSALYFCASSSGYQETQYFGPGTRLLVL.

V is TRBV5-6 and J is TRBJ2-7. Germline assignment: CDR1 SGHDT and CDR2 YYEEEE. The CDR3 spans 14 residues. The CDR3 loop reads CASSLGHNTYEQYF.

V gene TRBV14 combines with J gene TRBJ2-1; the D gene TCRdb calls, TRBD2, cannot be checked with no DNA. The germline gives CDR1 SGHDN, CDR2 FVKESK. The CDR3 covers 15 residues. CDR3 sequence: CASSQNRLARNEQFF.

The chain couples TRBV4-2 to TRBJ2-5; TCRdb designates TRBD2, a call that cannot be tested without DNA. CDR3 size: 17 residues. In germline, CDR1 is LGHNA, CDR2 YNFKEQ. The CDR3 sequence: CASSQGPSGGPVETQYF.

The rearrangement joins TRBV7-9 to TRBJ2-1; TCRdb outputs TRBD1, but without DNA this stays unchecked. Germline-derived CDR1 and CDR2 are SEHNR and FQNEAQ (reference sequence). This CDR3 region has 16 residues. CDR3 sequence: CASSPPWAGDWNEQFF.

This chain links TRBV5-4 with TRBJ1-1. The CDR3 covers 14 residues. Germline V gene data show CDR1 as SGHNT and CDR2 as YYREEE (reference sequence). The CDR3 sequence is CASSLNWGTSEAFF.

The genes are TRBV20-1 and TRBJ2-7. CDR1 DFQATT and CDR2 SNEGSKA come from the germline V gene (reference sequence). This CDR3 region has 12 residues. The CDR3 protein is CSAEEASYEQYF.